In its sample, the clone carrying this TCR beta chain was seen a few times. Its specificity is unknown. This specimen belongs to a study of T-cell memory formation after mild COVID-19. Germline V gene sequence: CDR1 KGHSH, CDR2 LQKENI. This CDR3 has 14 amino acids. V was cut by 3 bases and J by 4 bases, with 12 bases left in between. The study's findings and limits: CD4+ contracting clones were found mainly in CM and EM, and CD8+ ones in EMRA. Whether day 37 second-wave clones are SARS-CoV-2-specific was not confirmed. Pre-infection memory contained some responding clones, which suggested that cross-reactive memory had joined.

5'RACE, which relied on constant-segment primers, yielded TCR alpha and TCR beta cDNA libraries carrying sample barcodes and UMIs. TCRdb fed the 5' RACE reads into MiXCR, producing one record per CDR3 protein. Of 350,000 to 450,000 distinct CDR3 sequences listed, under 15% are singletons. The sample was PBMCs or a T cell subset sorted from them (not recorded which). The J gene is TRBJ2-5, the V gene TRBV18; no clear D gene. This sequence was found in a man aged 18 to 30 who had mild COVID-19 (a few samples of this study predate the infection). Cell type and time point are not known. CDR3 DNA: TGTGCCAGCTCACCGCCTACGGTGCGAGAGACCCAGTACTTC. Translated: CASSPPTVRETQYF.